Reported below is one TCR beta chain. The antigen remains undetermined. The sample is drawn from a study of cytomegalovirus exposure and HLA in healthy donors. Study-level results: A later analysis associated under 20,000 TCR beta sequences with HLA alleles at a 0.05 false discovery rate. Near-uniform donor sequencing depth was presumed by presence/absence analyses. TCR beta V- and J-gene trimming, according to a later analysis, was linked to a missense DCLRE1C variant.

The CDR3 extends over 13 amino acids. Per the germline V gene, CDR1 is SNHLY and CDR2 is FYNNEI. Deletions cut 4 bases from V and 2 bases from J, with 8 bases between. The PCR made use of 60 Vbeta and 13 Jbeta primers. Sequencing used immunoSEQ multiplex PCR; TCRdb keeps in-frame clones, though not all of them. Here the sample spans roughly 120,000 clones, around 68% being singletons. Sequences were obtained from PBMCs. The TCR comes from a woman aged 40 to 49 in good health and CMV-seropositive. The chain employs TRBV2 and TRBJ1-1; no clear D. The CDR3 DNA reads as TGTGCCAGCAGTGTTGAGGGTAACACTGAAGCTTTCTTT. Encoded protein: CASSVEGNTEAFF.